The clone carrying this TCR beta chain was found once. The data originate from a study of blood T cell repertoires in COVID-19. Study summary: The origin of the acute and convalescent COVID-19 samples was the United States, Italy and Spain. The analysed material was cDNA or gDNA that came from T cells, B-cell-depleted T cells, or PBMCs.

The trim removed 1 base at V and 6 bases at J, leaving 5 bases unmatched. CDR1 and CDR2 from the germline V gene are LGHNA and YNFKEQ. This CDR3 is 15 amino acids long. Original handling: Estimated nucleated cell counts came from reference gene primer amplification. The protocol was immunoSEQ multiplex PCR, while the TCRdb copy is restricted to in-frame clones and leaves out a portion. V, J and clone size are taken as reported in that table, and D and trimming were inferred from the DNA itself. The data show tens of thousands of clones, 90% seen once. The sample taken for sequencing was peripheral blood. The clonotype comes from a man aged 40-49 years with acute or convalescent COVID-19. This chain joins TRBV4-2 and TRBJ2-3; the match to TRBD2 covers 9 bases. The CDR3 protein is CASSQGGSGGDTQYF. DNA for the CDR3: TGTGCCAGCAGCCAAGGTGGGAGCGGGGGGGATACGCAGTATTTT.